This paragraph covers one T cell receptor beta chain sequence. This clonotype was observed at least ten times. Its antigen is unknown. Base quality data are lacking; no much larger clone is found one base away. V drops 0 bases and J drops 1 base, leaving 15 bases in between. The CDR3 starts with the cysteine, ends with the phenylalanine, and has 18 residues. The kept DNA is CDR3 alone, 54 bases in frame from the first base. Looking up the germline V gene (reference sequence) yields CDR1 LGHDT and CDR2 YNNKEL. The sample comes from a study of HIV-infected patients and healthy controls (dated by TCRdb to the mid-2010s). Concerning the study at large: After three months of therapy, CD4 counts in 14 of 16 patients increased to a modest but significant degree while remaining below normal ranges. After a further year of therapy, viral load was undetectable in all patients, having already become undetectable in about 65% of the 16 patients by the second bleed. No consistent shift in CD8 counts was seen during early therapy, whereas a slight rise was seen in the CD4:CD8 ratio. Overall T-cell lymphocytopenia was not observed in the patients, and no significant difference from controls was found in total CDR3 counts per chain. Whether deep TCR repertoire sequencing of small blood samples from HIV patients could capture immune perturbation and reconstitution was tested in the study.

Follow-up blood was drawn from HIV-infected patients roughly three months, about 14 weeks, after the initiation of antiretroviral therapy. Whole blood was used without fractionating the cells, so the repertoire represented all peripheral T cells without sorting. An approximately 2.3 ml sample of peripheral blood was drawn into Tempus tubes for RNA extraction. Patients with febrile or AIDS-related illness, tumors, hepatitis B or C coinfection, immunomodulatory therapy, recent vaccination or treatment interruptions were excluded from enrollment. Residual genomic DNA was removed with the TURBO-DNase kit and globin mRNA was depleted with GLOBINclear. 500 ng RNA was reverse transcribed with SuperScript III using primers against the alpha and beta constant regions. Alpha and beta chain libraries were generated separately via chain-specific third strand synthesis with multiplexing indices. To avoid primer bias, the protocol used one single primer pair to amplify every rearrangement within a chain, and the protocol also attached molecular barcodes to each cDNA molecule. The SP2 sequencing primer site and a random hexamer were carried on a 5' RACE adapter, to which purified cDNA was joined by T4 RNA Ligase 1. The authors primed second strand synthesis from the SP2 site with Phusion polymerase and used slow temperature ramps to favor optimal annealing. Two random hexamer sequences, both added before amplification and joined together, made up the 12-nucleotide barcode of each molecule. P5 and P7 adapter elements plus a second index were added in a short first PCR, which was followed by a 23-cycle amplification PCR with P5s and P7 primers. A total of 25 to 35 PCR cycles were applied to the libraries, which were quantified on a Qubit, sized on a Bioanalyzer, and diluted to roughly 4 nM. The normalized libraries were sequenced on an Illumina MiSeq using 2 x 250 paired-end kits. MinElute columns were the means by which the reverse transcription reactions were cleaned up, and the reactions were eluted into roughly 9.4 ul Tris-Cl. A 1:1 ratio of AMPure XP beads was used to clean the adapter ligations after they had run for 23 hours at 16 degrees C. Per the source publication's procedure: Demultiplexed FASTQ files were processed with a modified Decombinator by which V, J, insert and barcode information was output. Sequences that shared a barcode but differed from the dominant sequence were discarded as errors, and original cDNA molecules were estimated by counting barcodes clustered at Levenshtein distance 3. The R packages ineq, vegan, igraph and RCytoscape were used for downstream analyses, together with IMGT nomenclature and CDR3 definitions. V gene usage was computed over distinct sequences, each TCR counted once to avoid skew from clonal expansion. Similarity networks connected unique CDR3 amino acid sequences within a donor whenever two sequences differed by a single Levenshtein edit. Published HIV-specific CDR3s (around 92 alpha, 550 to 850 beta) and CMV-specific CDR3s (fewer than 14 alpha, some 250 beta) were assembled and queried against the repertoires. Random subsampling to size-matched repertoires showed patients' decreased diversity was not caused by their lower sequence numbers. TCRdb trimmed public reads at Q25 via fastp, called clones via MiXCR and kept in-frame beta chains. All rows with the same CDR3 protein become a single entry with the most common DNA and genes. What appears here as the V and J calls and clone size reflects TCRdb's work, not the paper's. The sample records about 3,800 distinct CDR3 sequences, less than 10% of which are singletons. The top ten hold about 15% of the sample.

What the study reported, not specific to this receptor: MAIT cell alpha-chain CDR3s were found at high frequency in healthy controls but were severely depleted in HIV+ repertoires. Significantly higher mean Gini indices were seen in HIV-infected repertoires than in controls, possibly reflecting oligoclonality. Roughly threefold more distinct CDR3s and higher Shannon diversity were observed in healthy control repertoires than in untreated HIV+ repertoires. Size-matched repertoire data did not replicate the apparent post-therapy recovery of the Gini index in HIV-infected patients. Using whole blood restricted sequencing depth and prevented separating the dynamics of distinct T-cell subpopulations. Both the Jaccard index and the count of highly shared sequences showed that healthy controls shared more CDR3s between individuals than HIV+ patients did. The observed differences in diversity were not explained by the slight differences in age and sex profiles between the study cohorts. Only around 3 months of therapy was reflected in the treated samples, a period arguably too short to observe immune reconstitution given low adult thymic output. Alpha-beta chain pairing was not determined in the samples. The study did not determine donor HLA types. During therapy, a significant decrease in frequency was seen for HIV-associated CDR3s, whereas no significant change was found for CMV-associated CDR3s, although most of them became more frequent. Processing included only sixteen HIV-infected individuals, and this was regarded by the authors as a major limit on how widely the findings apply. Mean usage differed significantly between HIV-infected patients and controls for eight alpha and eight beta V genes. Differing numbers of distinct sequences in patients and controls hindered comparison, and size-matching assigned excessive weight to rare events in the HIV-infected data.

The chain is encoded by TRBV3-1 joined to TRBJ2-2; a confident D gene designation cannot be given. This TCR was sampled from an adult with HIV infection. The material sequenced was blood, taken during antiretroviral therapy. The CDR3 amino acid sequence is: CASSQDSTNYLNTGELFF. The nucleotide sequence reads TGTGCCAGCAGCCAAGATAGTACAAACTATCTGAACACCGGGGAGCTGTTTTTT.